The T cell receptor beta chain under discussion was sequenced for a study of identical twins. A universal primer site was incorporated via template switching, and the cDNA contained unique molecular identifiers. TCRdb called the 5' RACE reads again in MiXCR, with one record for every CDR3 protein. The sample consists of 200,000 to 250,000 distinct CDR3 sequences, roughly 12% of them appearing once. V trimming: 3 bases; J trimming: 6 bases; junction bases outside the gene matches: 10. This CDR3 is built from 16 residues. Germline lookup yields CDR1 LNHNV and CDR2 YYDKDF (reference sequence). Healthy Caucasians were all of the donors. Study-wide points: Among monozygotic twins, out-of-frame TCR alpha sharing exceeded what models predicted.

This clonotype appeared many times. Its specificity is not known. The same data also contributed to another study, on yellow fever vaccine responses in identical twins. According to that study: Twins' vaccine T cell response reportedly gave the appearance of partial convergence and partial personalization.

Material: memory (CD45RO+) T cells sorted from blood. The sequence was obtained from a woman aged 18-29 years in good health. The rearrangement links TRBV15 to TRBJ2-2, with TRBD1 matching over 7 bases. As DNA, the CDR3 is TGTGCCACCAGCAGGACCAGGGGGAGAAAGGCCGGGGAGCTGTTTTTT. Protein: CATSRTRGRKAGELFF.